The table lists the clone carrying this T cell receptor beta chain with many counts. The method for making cDNA was 5'RACE, and it used 10-nucleotide random UMIs. Sequencing of 15-18 subjects in each run yielded over 200 million TCR-beta sequences. TCRdb fed the 5' RACE reads into MiXCR, producing one record per CDR3 protein. The data hold about 30,000 distinct CDR3 sequences, with around 12% observed a single time. The data belong to a study of neurological immune-mediated disorders. The receptor comes from a man aged 55 to 70 in good health. The specimen sequenced was PBMCs.

The CDR3 DNA is TGTGCCAGCAGCCCGGGGGGTCCCGGGACCTCCTACGAGCAGTACTTC. Translating it yields CASSPGGPGTSYEQYF. The chain couples TRBV7-9 to TRBJ2-7, with 7 positions matching TRBD2. Germline values: CDR1 SEHNR, CDR2 FQNEAQ (reference sequence). Losses at the gene ends were 5 bases for V and 0 bases for J; bases not matched to a gene: 10. This CDR3 region has 16 residues.